A single sample is the source of the 27 T cell receptor beta chains below, sequenced in a study of response to subunit inactivated influenza vaccine. TCRdb reprocessed the RT-PCR reads via MiXCR and lists one record per CDR3 protein. The sample has 450,000 to 700,000 distinct CDR3 sequences, around 15% seen once; the top ten hold 11%. Sequencing used PBMCs from blood, obtained 11 to 12 days after vaccination. The source is a man aged 50 to 59 who received an inactivated influenza vaccine.

The chain employs TRBV6-5 and TRBJ2-3, with 7 nucleotides matching TRBD2. V trimming: 2 bases; J trimming: 0 bases; junction bases outside the gene matches: 11. The CDR3 consists of 18 residues. From germline, CDR1 is MNHEY and CDR2 SVGAGI. The CDR3 region is CASSYGPLGLRSTDTQYF. The CDR3 DNA reads as TGTGCCAGCAGTTACGGTCCCTTGGGACTAAGAAGCACAGATACGCAGTATTTT.

In this sample, this clonotype turned up a few times. The gene calls are TRBV28 and TRBJ1-5; D ambiguous. Germline CDR1 is MDHEN and CDR2 is SYDVKM. Trimming took 2 bases from V and 3 from J, leaving 8 bases between them. CDR3 length: 14 amino acids. The CDR3 spells CASSLGAYNQPQHF. The CDR3 DNA is TGTGCCAGCAGTTTAGGCGCTTACAATCAGCCCCAGCATTTT. The whole variable domain, remainder taken from reference TRBV28 and TRBJ1-5, is DVKVTQSSRYLVKRTGEKVFLECVQDMDHENMFWYRQDPGLGLRLIYFSYDVKMKEKGDIPEGYSVSREKKERFSLILESASTNQTSMYLCASSLGAYNQPQHFGDGTRLSIL.

This clonotype was seen more than once but under ten times. The chain recombines TRBV12-3 or TRBV12-4 with TRBJ2-1; D gene ambiguous. V shed 5 bases and J shed 1 base, with 9 bases lying between them. The CDR3 covers 14 residues. The CDR3 region has the DNA TGTGCCAGCAGTGCTGCTATGTCCTACAATGAGCAGTTCTTC. Protein: CASSAAMSYNEQFF.

The table lists this clonotype with a few counts. J is TRBJ1-5 and V is TRBV20-1; 9 nucleotides agree with TRBD1. Trimming took 6 bases from V and 6 from J; bases not matched to a gene: 3. The CDR3 length is 12 residues. Germline lookup yields CDR1 DFQATT and CDR2 SNEGSKA (reference sequence). CDR3 in amino acids: CSARQGGQPQHF. The CDR3 DNA sequence: TGCAGTGCGAGACAGGGGGGTCAGCCCCAGCATTTT.

The genes are TRBV5-4 and TRBJ2-1, with 7 bases identical to TRBD1. There are 15 residues in the CDR3. The germline gives CDR1 SGHNT, CDR2 YYREEE (reference sequence). Trimming removed 4 bases from V and 5 bases from J; junction bases left unmatched: 9. The CDR3 DNA reads as TGTGCCAGCAGCCCGACAGGGCCCCGAAACAATGAGCAGTTCTTC. It codes for CASSPTGPRNNEQFF.

This clonotype was seen repeatedly, ten times or more. One end of the junction fails to match germline, which may point to a read error. V and J are TRBV12-3 or TRBV12-4 and TRBJ2-2; unclear D gene. The CDR3 contains 13 residues. The CDR3, as DNA: TGTGCCAGCAGCTTAGTTTCCACCGGGGAGCTGTTTTTT. It is translated as CASSLVSTGELFF.

This clonotype was picked up a small number of times. This chain connects TRBV6-2 or TRBV6-3 to TRBJ2-2; the D is unclear. V was clipped by 11 bases and J by 4 bases, with 14 bases between them. Germline CDR1 reads MNHEY; CDR2 reads SVGEGT. The CDR3 length is 13 residues. The CDR3 bases are TGTGCCGCGCGTGAGAGTTCCACCGGGGAGCTGTTTTTT. This encodes CAARESSTGELFF.

This clonotype came up many times. This chain connects TRBV11-2 to TRBJ2-3, with D unclear. In germline, CDR1 is SGHAT, CDR2 FQNNGV. The CDR3 is 14 residues long. V lost 0 bases and J lost 4, with 8 bases in between. This CDR3 is CASSLDPSPDTQYF. DNA for the CDR3: TGTGCCAGCAGCTTAGATCCCTCCCCAGATACGCAGTATTTT.

The chain carries TRBV7-3 and TRBJ2-3; TRBD2 is a possible D gene (5 bases). The CDR3 length is 17 residues. Germline V gives CDR1 SGHTA, CDR2 FQGTGA. V was shortened by 5 bases and J by 4 bases, with 22 bases between the two germline ends. In DNA form, the CDR3 reads TGTGCCAGCAGCCCGAAGCTTCTAGCTCATGGGCCAGATACGCAGTATTTT. Translating gives CASSPKLLAHGPDTQYF.

This clonotype was seen a few times. V usage is TRBV3-1 and J usage is TRBJ1-6; D gene unclear. V was clipped by 2 bases and J by 14 bases, with 16 bases between them. CDR1 and CDR2 (germline): LGHDT, YNNKEL (reference sequence). The CDR3 covers 14 residues. The CDR3 loop reads CASSQSLDLVTLHF. CDR3 DNA: TGTGCCAGCAGCCAATCACTTGACCTGGTCACCCTCCACTTT. The full variable domain, completed using reference TRBV3-1 and TRBJ1-6, is DTAVSQTPKYLVTQMGNDKSIKCEQNLGHDTMYWYKQDSKKFLKIMFSYNNKELIINETVPNRFSPKSPDKAHLNLHINSLELGDSAVYFCASSQSLDLVTLHFGNGTRLTVT.

This sequence joins TRBV5-6 and TRBJ1-4; D perhaps matches TRBD1 (6 bases). Germline loops: CDR1 SGHDT, CDR2 YYEEEE. The V gene lost 0 bases and the J gene lost 3 bases, with 12 bases spanning the gap. This CDR3 is built from 16 residues. CDR3 nucleotides: TGTGCCAGCAGCTTGGGATTAGACAGGCCTAATGAAAAACTGTTTTTT. Its translation: CASSLGLDRPNEKLFF.

The genes are TRBV20-1 and TRBJ2-1; perhaps D is TRBD1 or TRBD2 (6 bases each). The CDR3 has 13 amino acids. Germline lookup yields CDR1 DFQATT and CDR2 SNEGSKA (reference sequence). V was shortened by 0 bases and J by 10 bases, with 13 bases between the two germline ends. CDR3 in amino acids: CSARDLTGAEQFF. CDR3 nucleotide sequence: TGCAGTGCTAGAGATCTCACGGGGGCGGAGCAGTTCTTC.

The chain recombines TRBV29-1 with TRBJ1-5; D remains ambiguous. Trimming took off 6 bases at V and 7 bases at J, with 16 bases between the two ends. Germline loops: CDR1 SQVTM, CDR2 ANQGSEA. The CDR3 is 13 amino acids. The CDR3 nucleotides are TGCAGCGTGTCCGGGTTCCCCGGGCAGCCCCAGCATTTT. It codes for CSVSGFPGQPQHF.

This clonotype was seen many times. The chain links TRBV14 to TRBJ2-3; D is uncertain. The CDR3 consists of 13 residues. Germline CDR1 SGHDN, CDR2 FVKESK. Between the trimmed V and J ends, which lost 0 bases and 5 bases, there was a span of 6 bases. CDR3 amino acids: CASSQDYLDTQYF. The DNA of the CDR3 is TGTGCCAGCAGCCAAGATTACCTAGATACGCAGTATTTT.

The chain has TRBV12-3 or TRBV12-4 and TRBJ1-1, with D possibly being TRBD1 (6 bases). The CDR3 totals 14 residues. V shed 3 bases and J shed 5 bases, with 13 bases lying between them. Here the CDR3 reads CASSFGTSQTEAFF. DNA of the CDR3: TGTGCCAGCAGTTTTGGGACAAGCCAAACTGAAGCTTTCTTT.

This clonotype was recorded a few times. V usage is TRBV5-1 and J usage is TRBJ1-2; a possible D gene is TRBD1 (5 bases). The CDR3 totals 15 residues. The germline V gene encodes CDR1 SGHRS and CDR2 YFSETQ. The V end was cut by 0 bases, the J end by 4 bases, with 13 bases between. CDR3 sequence (DNA): TGCGCCAGCAGCTTGGTGCCGCAGGGAAGCTATGGCTACACCTTC. Its protein is CASSLVPQGSYGYTF.

This clonotype was picked up a small number of times. This chain joins TRBV7-8 and TRBJ1-2; D possibly corresponds to TRBD1 (6 bases). Germline V gene data show CDR1 as SGHVS and CDR2 as FQNEAQ. V dropped 0 bases and J dropped 3 bases, with 8 bases sitting between them. The CDR3 totals 14 residues. The CDR3 DNA reads TGTGCCAGCAGCTTAGCGAGACAGGACTATGGCTACACCTTC. Its translation is CASSLARQDYGYTF.

The sample holds many counts of this clonotype. The rearrangement links TRBV4-3 to TRBJ2-6; 8 nucleotides align to TRBD1. Germline-derived CDR1 and CDR2 are LGHNA and YSLEER. The CDR3 extends over 19 amino acids. J lost 2 bases, V lost 4 bases, and 13 bases had no gene match. As DNA, the CDR3 is TGCGCCAGCAGCCGAAAACTAGGACAGGGCTACCCTGGGGCCAACGTCCTGACTTTC. This codes for CASSRKLGQGYPGANVLTF.

The V gene is TRBV6-2 or TRBV6-3, the J gene TRBJ2-1; the D gene is possibly TRBD2 (5 bases). This CDR3 comprises 13 residues. V dropped 2 bases and J dropped 4 bases, with 6 bases sitting between them. Per the germline V gene, CDR1 is MNHEY and CDR2 is SVGEGT. CDR3 region: CASSYLAYNEQFF. CDR3 DNA sequence: TGTGCCAGCAGTTACCTAGCTTACAATGAGCAGTTCTTC.

This chain uses TRBV27 with TRBJ2-6; D not resolved. V lost 6 bases and J lost 0, with 9 bases in between. The CDR3 runs to 15 residues. Germline V gives CDR1 MNHEY, CDR2 SMNVEV (reference sequence). The CDR3 nucleotides are TGTGCCAGCAGGGTCGGAAACTCTGGGGCCAACGTCCTGACTTTC. Its protein is CASRVGNSGANVLTF.

This clonotype has a count of ten or more. The rearrangement joins TRBV20-1 to TRBJ2-7; no definite D call. This CDR3 spans 11 amino acids. Trimming took 6 bases from V and 4 from J, leaving 10 bases between them. In germline, CDR1 is DFQATT, CDR2 SNEGSKA (reference sequence). DNA of the CDR3: TGCAGTGCCCAAGATAATTACGAGCAGTACTTC. Amino acids: CSAQDNYEQYF.

At least ten counts were recorded for this clonotype. The rearrangement uses TRBV7-9 and TRBJ2-3; no firm D call. This CDR3 comprises 14 residues. Germline assignment: CDR1 SEHNR and CDR2 FQNEAQ (reference sequence). Deletions cut 3 bases from V and 0 bases from J, with 7 bases between. The CDR3 loop is CASSFSHSTDTQYF. CDR3 coding DNA: TGTGCCAGCAGCTTTAGTCATAGCACAGATACGCAGTATTTT.

This clonotype was detected a few times. The V call is TRBV7-6, the J call TRBJ2-7; 8 nucleotides match TRBD2. V lost 4 bases, J lost 2 bases, and 7 bases stayed unmatched. Per the germline V gene, CDR1 is SGHVS and CDR2 is FNYEAQ. CDR3 length equals 15 residues. This CDR3 reads CASSSREGGPYEQYF. Written as DNA, the CDR3 is TGTGCCAGCAGCTCCCGGGAGGGGGGTCCCTACGAGCAGTACTTC.

This clonotype was recorded a few times. The rearrangement uses TRBV6-2 or TRBV6-3 and TRBJ1-5; possibly TRBD1 for D (6 bases). CDR1 is MNHEY and CDR2 is SVGEGT in the germline V gene. Trimming shortened V by 2 bases and J by 2 bases, and 19 bases separated the two germline ends. The CDR3 runs to 18 residues. The CDR3 sequence is CASSYQRGAGEGNQPQHF. Written as DNA, the CDR3 is TGTGCCAGCAGTTACCAGCGAGGTGCAGGGGAGGGCAATCAGCCCCAGCATTTT.

The chain employs TRBV10-3 and TRBJ2-7; no definite D call. V gave up 2 bases and J gave up 0 bases, with 8 bases separating them. There are 14 residues in the CDR3. The germline V gene encodes CDR1 ENHRY and CDR2 SYGVKD. As DNA, the CDR3 is TGTGCCATCAGTGAGGAGGCAAGCTCCTACGAGCAGTACTTC. It yields the protein CAISEEASSYEQYF.

In DNA, the CDR3 is TGTGCCATCAGTGCGGGACAGACAGATAGCAATCAGCCCCAGCATTTT. As protein: CAISAGQTDSNQPQHF. V and J are TRBV10-3 and TRBJ1-5, with 7 nucleotides matching TRBD1. V lost 4 bases, J lost 0 bases, and 6 bases stayed unmatched. The germline V gene has CDR1 ENHRY and CDR2 SYGVKD. The CDR3 extends over 16 amino acids.

This clonotype was detected a few times. V is TRBV18 and J is TRBJ2-1, with 10 positions matching TRBD2. Germline V lookup: CDR1 KGHSH, CDR2 LQKENI. The CDR3 loop spans 17 amino acids. The ends lost 4 bases at V and 7 bases at J; junction bases unmatched: 13. The CDR3 sequence is CASSLLSSAGGPNEQFF. In nucleotides, the CDR3 is TGTGCCAGCTCACTGTTGAGTTCAGCGGGAGGGCCAAATGAGCAGTTCTTC.